This T cell receptor beta chain was recovered during a study of radiation and T cells in renal cell carcinoma. The study, taken as a whole, reports: Baseline intratumoral clonotype presence is unknown without pretreatment biopsies. Top tumor clonotypes rose in blood 2 weeks post-radiation, then contracted.

Method: immunoSEQ multiplex PCR; TCRdb's copy keeps in-frame clones and lacks some. This sample has 70,000 to 100,000 clones, with just over 85% found just once. The time point denotes: blood 2 weeks post-SBRT. The sample's treatment: 15 Gy SBRT to primary tumor, nephrectomy 4 weeks later. Radiation-treated patients gave blood at baseline, week 2 and week 4. The patient's renal cell carcinoma had clear cell pathology. The V segment lost 0 bases and the J segment 5 bases; nucleotides outside the gene matches: 12. Per the germline V gene, CDR1 is PRHDT and CDR2 is FYEKMQ (reference sequence). The CDR3 consists of 18 residues. A word on this clone: Its antigen is not identified.

The sample was blood, taken from a patient whose treatment included radiotherapy and nephrectomy. The origin of this receptor is a woman aged 45 to 65 with renal cell carcinoma. The V gene is TRBV13, the J gene TRBJ2-7; 11 bases agree with TRBD2. This CDR3 reads CASSLGLRIAGGPDEQYF. The CDR3 region has the DNA TGTGCCAGCAGCTTAGGCCTAAGAATAGCGGGAGGGCCTGACGAGCAGTACTTC.